This TCR beta chain was retrieved from a study of CD8 T cells in Susac syndrome. Random hexamers primed reverse transcription of 0.5 to 1 ug RNA. immunoSEQ multiplex PCR amplified TCR beta CDR3 across 54 Vbeta, 13 Jbeta. TCRdb redid the calling of the immunoSEQ multiplex PCR reads with MiXCR, one entry per CDR3 protein. Of some 96,000 distinct CDR3 sequences in the sample, 95% were seen once. The J segment lost 9 bases and the V segment lost 6 bases, leaving 10 bases of the junction unmatched. The CDR3 runs to 14 residues. Germline V gives CDR1 MNHEY, CDR2 SMNVEV (reference sequence). This clonotype was found once.

The sample was CD8+ T cells from PBMCs. The source is a human donor with Susac syndrome. This chain joins TRBV27 and TRBJ2-1; TRBD2 matches at 8 bases. CDR3 DNA: TGTGCCAGCAGATTGGCGGGAGGCGGGTCTGAGCAGTTCTTC. This translates into CASRLAGGGSEQFF.